The TCR beta chain described here comes from a study of human thymus T cells. Broader study findings: Among thymic and blood repertoires, usage of V and J genes appeared biased. Related studies found that unrelated individuals share highly overlapping thymic repertoires.

Only in-frame clones appear in the TCRdb table, and some are missing; sequencing was by immunoSEQ multiplex PCR. The table includes some 130,000 clones, about 94% detected once. Thymic resections from corrective heart surgery supplied the tissue. Congenital heart defects were the reason for the corrective surgery that the donors, healthy Finnish infants, were having. Concerning this clone itself: Its specificity is unknown.

The CDR3 spans 18 residues. V was cut by 1 base and J by 0 bases, with 19 bases left in between. Germline CDR1 is SGHNT and CDR2 is YYREEE (reference sequence). The gene calls are TRBV5-4 and TRBJ1-1; tentative D call: TRBD1 (6 bases). This clonotype was obtained from a boy under two years old with a congenital heart defect but otherwise immunologically healthy. The source material was thymus tissue. Here the CDR3 reads CASSLLKGVGSMNTEAFF. CDR3 sequence (DNA): TGTGCCAGCAGCTTGTTAAAGGGGGTGGGGTCAATGAACACTGAAGCTTTCTTT.